Listed below are T cell receptor beta chains from one sample, sequenced in a study of human T cells and chemical hapten exposure. TCRdb ran MiXCR on the RACE reads and lists one entry per CDR3 protein. The sample includes fewer than 50,000 distinct CDR3 sequences, 3% to 4% of them seen just once. Sequenced here: whole blood, sampled in connection with sensitization to the hapten diphenylcyclopropenone (DPC). These receptors were taken from a man aged 50-60 years with alopecia areata. Some clones in this sample may be carry-over from other donors' samples. Each CDR3 is given with its conserved first and last residue. D genes are given only for firm matches. Expanded clones are given a class, and other clones once, few, many or no size at all.

cdr3_aa	cdr3_nt	v_call	j_call	clone_size	d_call
CASSLSTDTQYF	TGTGCCAGCAGTTTATCAACAGATACGCAGTATTTT	TRBV27	TRBJ2-3	many	.
CASSRSRTGTYEQYF	TGTGCCAGCAGTCGCTCCCGGACAGGAACCTACGAGCAGTACTTC	TRBV6-2/TRBV6-3	TRBJ2-7	many	TRBD1
CASSPQGHPYNEQFF	TGTGCCAGCAGCCCACAGGGACACCCCTACAATGAGCAGTTCTTC	TRBV11-2	TRBJ2-1	many	.
CSAAYENTEAFF	TGCAGCGCGGCGTACGAGAACACTGAAGCTTTCTTT	TRBV29-1	TRBJ1-1	few	.
CASSPPLAGGPYEQYF	TGTGCCAGCAGTCCTCCCTTAGCGGGAGGGCCTTATGAGCAGTACTTC	TRBV6-2/TRBV6-3	TRBJ2-7	many	TRBD2
CASSPLGQGDMQGYTF	TGTGCCAGCTCACCGCTAGGACAGGGGGACATGCAAGGCTACACCTTC	TRBV18	TRBJ1-2	many	TRBD1
CASSGGDRGSSEQYF	TGTGCCAGCAGTGGGGGGGACAGGGGGTCGAGCGAGCAGTACTTC	TRBV25-1	TRBJ2-7	many	TRBD1
CASSYSGVPLNSPLHF	TGTGCCAGCAGTTACTCTGGAGTCCCCCTTAATTCACCCCTCCACTTT	TRBV6-5	TRBJ1-6	many	.
CSARKGGSTDTQYF	TGCAGTGCTAGAAAAGGGGGCAGCACAGATACGCAGTATTTT	TRBV20-1	TRBJ2-3	many	TRBD1
CSVATGAHQPQHF	TGCAGCGTCGCCACAGGAGCGCATCAGCCCCAGCATTTT	TRBV29-1	TRBJ1-5	many	.
CAISESGGASSYNEQFF	TGTGCCATCAGTGAGTCGGGAGGTGCAAGCTCCTACAATGAGCAGTTCTTC	TRBV10-3	TRBJ2-1	.	.
CASSRQGNVVDTQYF	TGTGCCAGCAGTCGACAGGGGAACGTCGTCGATACGCAGTATTTT	TRBV6-1	TRBJ2-3	many	TRBD1
CASTSGGAGEETQYF	TGCGCCAGCACTTCAGGGGGCGCCGGGGAAGAGACCCAGTACTTC	TRBV5-1	TRBJ2-5	many	TRBD1
CASSQDWDTINYGYTF	TGTGCCAGCAGCCAAGATTGGGACACCATTAACTATGGCTACACCTTC	TRBV4-2	TRBJ1-2	many	.
CASSHGYSSSGANVLTF	TGTGCCAGCAGCCACGGCTACTCCAGCTCTGGGGCCAACGTCCTGACTTTC	TRBV4-2	TRBJ2-6	many	.
CASSAYLETDTQYF	TGTGCCAGCAGCGCCTACTTAGAAACAGATACGCAGTATTTT	TRBV7-2	TRBJ2-3	many	.
CASSLDRNYYNSPLHF	TGTGCCAGCAGCTTAGACAGGAACTACTATAATTCACCCCTCCACTTT	TRBV7-9	TRBJ1-6	many	.
CASSLGGTQYF	TGTGCCAGCAGCTTAGGGGGTACGCAGTATTTT	TRBV11-2	TRBJ2-3	many	.
CASSFAGAYQETQYF	TGTGCCAGCAGTTTTGCTGGTGCGTACCAAGAGACCCAGTACTTC	TRBV27	TRBJ2-5	many	.
CAISPGLETDTQYF	TGTGCCATCAGCCCGGGACTAGAAACAGATACGCAGTATTTT	TRBV10-3	TRBJ2-3	many	TRBD2
CSASTLDRGLAGEEKLFF	TGCAGTGCTAGTACCCTTGACAGGGGGCTCGCCGGGGAGGAAAAACTGTTTTTT	TRBV20-1	TRBJ1-4	many	TRBD1
CASIAYGVTTDTQYF	TGTGCCAGCATCGCCTATGGGGTTACCACAGATACGCAGTATTTT	TRBV5-6	TRBJ2-3	many	.
CASSPAGGDGYTF	TGTGCCAGCAGTCCCGCAGGGGGCGACGGCTACACCTTC	TRBV6-6	TRBJ1-2	many	TRBD1
CASSLVAGGPLETQYF	TGTGCCAGCAGCTTAGTAGCGGGAGGGCCCTTGGAGACCCAGTACTTC	TRBV11-2	TRBJ2-5	many	TRBD2
CASSSGGLTNTEAFF	TGTGCCAGTAGTTCCGGGGGGTTGACGAACACTGAAGCTTTCTTT	TRBV19	TRBJ1-1	.	.
CATSGRGRDTGELFF	TGTGCCACCAGTGGCAGGGGGCGCGACACCGGGGAGCTGTTTTTT	TRBV24-1	TRBJ2-2	many	TRBD1
CAISVSRRNEQFF	TGTGCCATCTCGGTATCGAGGCGGAATGAGCAGTTCTTC	TRBV2	TRBJ2-1	many	.
CASSDLDSSYEQYF	TGCGCCAGCAGTGATCTGGACAGTTCCTACGAGCAGTACTTC	TRBV10-2	TRBJ2-7	few	.
CSARDQGWAQYF	TGCAGTGCTAGAGATCAAGGGTGGGCGCAGTACTTC	TRBV20-1	TRBJ2-7	many	.
CASSIEGQPPYNEQFF	TGTGCCAGTAGTATAGAGGGACAGCCTCCATACAATGAGCAGTTCTTC	TRBV19	TRBJ2-1	few	TRBD1
CASSPVGTSGGDTQYF	TGCGCCAGCAGCCCCGTCGGGACTAGCGGGGGAGATACGCAGTATTTT	TRBV5-1	TRBJ2-3	.	TRBD2
CASSQGSNQPQHF	TGTGCCAGCAGCCAGGGCTCCAATCAGCCCCAGCATTTT	TRBV7-2	TRBJ1-5	few	.